The clone carrying this T cell receptor (beta chain) was observed a few times. Antigen specificity is unknown. The junction had 4 bases not matched to a gene; V was cut back by 1 base and J by 2 bases. The CDR3 runs 16 residues. The germline CDR1 and CDR2 sequences are SGHVS and FNYEAQ. TCRdb re-called the 5' RACE reads with MiXCR, one entry per CDR3 protein. The data contain a few hundred thousand distinct CDR3 sequences, 15% to 20% of them singletons. These data come from a study of T-cell memory formation after mild COVID-19. For the study at large: The two donors had largely donor-specific TCR clusters.

The study's findings and limits: SARS-CoV-2 specificity of second-wave clones peaking day 37 was unconfirmed. Contracting CD4+ clones lay largely in CM and EM, with CD8+ ones residing in EMRA.

This receptor was obtained from a man between 18 and 29 years old who had mild COVID-19 (a few samples of this study predate the infection). Cell type and time point are not known. The chain recombines TRBV7-6 with TRBJ2-3, with TRBD2 matching 9 bases. The sequencing sample was made of PBMCs or a T cell subset sorted from them (not recorded which). The CDR3 coding sequence is TGTGCCAGCAGCTTAGAACAGCGGGGGGCCACAGATACGCAGTATTTT. It codes for CASSLEQRGATDTQYF.